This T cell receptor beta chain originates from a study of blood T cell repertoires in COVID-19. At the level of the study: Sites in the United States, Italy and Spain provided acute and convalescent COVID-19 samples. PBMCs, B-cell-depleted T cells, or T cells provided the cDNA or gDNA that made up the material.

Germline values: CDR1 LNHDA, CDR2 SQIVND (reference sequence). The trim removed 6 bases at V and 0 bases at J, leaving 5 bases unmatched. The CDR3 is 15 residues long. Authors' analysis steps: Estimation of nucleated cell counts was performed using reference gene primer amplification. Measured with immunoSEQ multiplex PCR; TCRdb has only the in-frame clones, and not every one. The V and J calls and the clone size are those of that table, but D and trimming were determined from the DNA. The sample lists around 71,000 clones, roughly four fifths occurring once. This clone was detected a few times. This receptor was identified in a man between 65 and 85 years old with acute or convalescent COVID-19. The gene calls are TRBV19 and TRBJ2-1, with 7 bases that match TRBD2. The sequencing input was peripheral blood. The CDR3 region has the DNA TGTGCCAGTAGGACAACTAGCGTCTCCTACAATGAGCAGTTCTTC. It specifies CASRTTSVSYNEQFF. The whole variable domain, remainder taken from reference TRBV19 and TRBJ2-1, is DGGITQSPKYLFRKEGQNVTLSCEQNLNHDAMYWYRQDPGQGLRLIYYSQIVNDFQKGDIAEGYSVSREKKESFPLTVTSAQKNPTAFYLCASRTTSVSYNEQFFGPGTRLTVL.